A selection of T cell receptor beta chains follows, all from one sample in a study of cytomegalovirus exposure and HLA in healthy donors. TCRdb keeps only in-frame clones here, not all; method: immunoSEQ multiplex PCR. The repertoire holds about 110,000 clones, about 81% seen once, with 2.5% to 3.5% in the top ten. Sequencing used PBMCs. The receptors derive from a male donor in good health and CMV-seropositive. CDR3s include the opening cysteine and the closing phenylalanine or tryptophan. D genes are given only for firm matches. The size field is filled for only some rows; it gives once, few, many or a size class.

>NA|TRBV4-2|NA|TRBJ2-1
TGTGCCAGCAGCCTTCTGCGCGGCGGCATGGTTGGTGAGCAGTTCTTC
CASSLLRGGMVGEQFF
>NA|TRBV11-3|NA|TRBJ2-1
TGTGCCAGCAGCCCACAGGACCGAGAGTACAATGAGCAGTTCTTC
CASSPQDREYNEQFF
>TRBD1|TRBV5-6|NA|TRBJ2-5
TGTGCCAGCAGCTGGGCCCGAAACAGGGGAGAGACCCAGTACTTC
CASSWARNRGETQYF
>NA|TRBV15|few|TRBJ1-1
TGTGCCACCAGCAGGGCCCGGGACACTGAAGCTTTCTTT
CATSRARDTEAFF
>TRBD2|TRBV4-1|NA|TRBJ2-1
TGCGCCAGCAGCCAAGCCTTTTTGGCGGGAGGGCCAGGGAATGAGCAGTTCTTC
CASSQAFLAGGPGNEQFF
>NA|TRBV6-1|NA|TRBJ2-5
TGTGCCAGCAGTGAAGTTGTGCGTCAAGAGACCCAGTACTTC
CASSEVVRQETQYF
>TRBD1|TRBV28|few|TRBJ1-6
TGTGCCAGCAGATGGGACAGAGCAAATTCACCCCTCCACTTT
CASRWDRANSPLHF
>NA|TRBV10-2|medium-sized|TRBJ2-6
TGCGCCAGCAGGGAGGACAGCGCTGGGGCCAACGTCCTGACTTTC
CASREDSAGANVLTF
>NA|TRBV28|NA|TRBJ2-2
TGTGCCAGCTCAAGAGGGGGGGTTATCACCGGGGAGCTGTTTTTT
CASSRGGVITGELFF
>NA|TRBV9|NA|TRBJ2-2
TGTGCCAGCAGCGTAGTCCCAGAACCTAACACCGGGGAGCTGTTTTTT
CASSVVPEPNTGELFF
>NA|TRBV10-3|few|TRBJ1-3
TGTGCCAACCGTCAGGGTCTCGGTGGAAACACCATATATTTT
CANRQGLGGNTIYF
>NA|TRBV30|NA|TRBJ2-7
TGTGCCTGGAGTGCCCTGGGGGCACTCTCCTACGAGCAGTACTTC
CAWSALGALSYEQYF
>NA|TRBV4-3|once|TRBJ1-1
TGCGCCAGCAGCCAAGAGTGGGGGGGGGCAACTGAAGCTTTCTTT
CASSQEWGGATEAFF
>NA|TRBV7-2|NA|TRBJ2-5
TGTGCCAGCAGCTTGCGGACATCCCAAGAGACCCAGTACTTC
CASSLRTSQETQYF
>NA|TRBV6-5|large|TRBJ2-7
TGTGCCAGCAGTTATGGGGGAGGGGGCTACGAGCAGTACTTC
CASSYGGGGYEQYF
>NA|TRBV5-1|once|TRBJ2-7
TGCGCCAGCAGCTTGGTACCGGGGGAGCAGTACTTC
CASSLVPGEQYF
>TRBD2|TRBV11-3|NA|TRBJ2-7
TGTGCCAGCAGCCGTAGACTAGCGGGATACCACGAGCAGTACTTC
CASSRRLAGYHEQYF
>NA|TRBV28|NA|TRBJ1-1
TGTGCCAGCAGCCAGGGTTACCAACCTGAAGCTTTCTTT
CASSQGYQPEAFF
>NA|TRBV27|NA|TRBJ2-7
TGTGCCAGCAGTCAATCCAACGAGCAGTACTTC
CASSQSNEQYF
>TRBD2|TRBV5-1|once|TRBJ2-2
TGCGCCAGCAGCCTCGGGACTATAAACACCGGGGAGCTGTTTTTT
CASSLGTINTGELFF
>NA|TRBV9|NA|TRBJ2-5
TGTGCCAGCAGCGCCTCGGGACTCCCCCAAGAGACCCAGTACTTC
CASSASGLPQETQYF
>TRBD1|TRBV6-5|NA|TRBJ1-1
TGTGCCAGCAGCTGGGACAGCTGCGAAGCTTTCTTT
CASSWDSCEAFF
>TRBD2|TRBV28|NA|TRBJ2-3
TGTGCCAGCAGTTCGTCAATACTAGCGGGAGGGTGGGTCGCGCAGTATTTT
CASSSSILAGGWVAQYF
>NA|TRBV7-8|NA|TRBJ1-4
TGTGCCAGCAGCTTAGTTCCTCGTAATGAAAAACTGTTTTTT
CASSLVPRNEKLFF
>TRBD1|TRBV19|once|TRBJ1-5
TGTGCCAGTAGTAAGGGGGCGCGAAGCAATCAGCCCCAGCATTTT
CASSKGARSNQPQHF
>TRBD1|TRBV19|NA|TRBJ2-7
TGTGCCAGTAGTGTCGGGACAGGGGCCCGCCTAAGCGAGCAGTACTTC
CASSVGTGARLSEQYF
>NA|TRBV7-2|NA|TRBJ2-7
TGTGCCAGCAGCTTCACAGGTTACGAGCAGTACTTC
CASSFTGYEQYF
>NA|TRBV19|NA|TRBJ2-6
TGTGCCAGTAGAATAGAGAGATCTGGGGCCAACGTCCTGACTTTC
CASRIERSGANVLTF
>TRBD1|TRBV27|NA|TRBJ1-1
TGTGCCAGCAGTACAAACAGGGGGAACACTGAAGCTTTCTTT
CASSTNRGNTEAFF
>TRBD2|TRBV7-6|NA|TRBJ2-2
TGTGCCAGCAGCGGACTAGCAGCGAACACCGGGGAGCTGTTTTTT
CASSGLAANTGELFF
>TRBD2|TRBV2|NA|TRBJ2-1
TGTGCCAGCACTACTAGCGGGGGGGCCCGGGTCGATGAGCAGTTCTTC
CASTTSGGARVDEQFF
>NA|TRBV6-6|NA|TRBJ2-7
TGTGCCAGCAGTTACCGGGGATACGAGCAGTACTTC
CASSYRGYEQYF
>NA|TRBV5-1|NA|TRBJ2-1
TGCGCCAGCAGCTTGGTTGGCCTTACCGGGACACCCTACAATGAGCAGTTCTTC
CASSLVGLTGTPYNEQFF
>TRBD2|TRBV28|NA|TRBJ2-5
TGTGCCAGCAGTTTACTAGCGGGGGGGCAAGAGACCCAGTACTTC
CASSLLAGGQETQYF
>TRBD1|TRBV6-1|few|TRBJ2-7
TGTGCCAGCAGACCCACCGGGACAGGGTGGGATGAGCAGTACTTC
CASRPTGTGWDEQYF
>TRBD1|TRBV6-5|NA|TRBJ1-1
TGTGCCAGCAGTTACTCGACAGGGCTTCTGAACACTGAAGCTTTCTTT
CASSYSTGLLNTEAFF
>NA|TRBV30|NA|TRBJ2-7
TGTGCCTGGAGTCGGACAGAGGGTTACGAGCAGTACTTC
CAWSRTEGYEQYF
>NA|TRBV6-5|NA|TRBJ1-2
TGTGCCAGCAGTTACTCGCGGTACAGCGGCTATGGCTACACCTTC
CASSYSRYSGYGYTF
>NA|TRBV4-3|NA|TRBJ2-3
TGCGCCAGCAGCCAAGATTGGCAGCGACCTAGCACAGATACGCAGTATTTT
CASSQDWQRPSTDTQYF
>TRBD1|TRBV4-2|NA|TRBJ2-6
TGTGCCAGCAGCCAAGTCGGACAGGGGGCGTCTGGGGCCAACGTCCTGACTTTC
CASSQVGQGASGANVLTF
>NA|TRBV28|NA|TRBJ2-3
TGTGCCAGCAGTTTAAATAGATATCAATCCACAGATACGCAGTATTTT
CASSLNRYQSTDTQYF
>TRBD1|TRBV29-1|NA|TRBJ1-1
TGCAGCGTTGTGACAGGGCCCAGGAACACTGAAGCTTTCTTT
CSVVTGPRNTEAFF
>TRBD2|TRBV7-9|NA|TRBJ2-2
TGTGCCAGCAGCTTGGCGGGAGGGTTAAACACCGGGGAGCTGTTTTTT
CASSLAGGLNTGELFF
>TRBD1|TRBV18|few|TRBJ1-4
TGTGCCAGCTCACCACGGGGCAGGGGGGCCGGTGAAAAACTGTTTTTT
CASSPRGRGAGEKLFF
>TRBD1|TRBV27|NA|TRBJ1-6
TGTGCCAGCTCGAAACCCGGGACAGGGTTGGGTAATTCACCCCTCCACTTT
CASSKPGTGLGNSPLHF
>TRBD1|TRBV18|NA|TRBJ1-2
TGTGCCAGCTCAATCAGGACAGGGGGCACGGACTATGGCTACACCTTC
CASSIRTGGTDYGYTF
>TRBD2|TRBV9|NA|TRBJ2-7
TGTGCCAGCAGCGTAGTAGCGGGGAATTACGAGCAGTACTTC
CASSVVAGNYEQYF
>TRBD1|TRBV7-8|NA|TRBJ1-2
TGTGCCAGCAGCTCCTACCGAACAGGGGGCTATGGCTACACCTTC
CASSSYRTGGYGYTF
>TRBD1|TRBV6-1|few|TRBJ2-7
TGTGCCAGCAGTGAAGCGGGACAGACCTACGAGCAGTACTTC
CASSEAGQTYEQYF
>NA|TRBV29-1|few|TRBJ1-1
TGCAGCGTTGAAGAGGCGGGGACTGAAGCTTTCTTT
CSVEEAGTEAFF
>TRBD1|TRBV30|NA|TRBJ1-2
TGTGCCTGGACCCAGGACAGGGGGACGGGAGGCTACACCTTC
CAWTQDRGTGGYTF
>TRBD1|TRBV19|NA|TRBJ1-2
TGTGCCAGTAGTATTGGCAGGGGGAGCTATGGCTACACCTTC
CASSIGRGSYGYTF
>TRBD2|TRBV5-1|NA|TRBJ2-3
TGCGCCAGCAGCAGGGGACTAGCCGGCCCAGATACGCAGTATTTT
CASSRGLAGPDTQYF
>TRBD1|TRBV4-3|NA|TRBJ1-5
TGCGCCAGCAGCCGGGCGGCAGGGGGCTTGGAGCCCCAGCATTTT
CASSRAAGGLEPQHF
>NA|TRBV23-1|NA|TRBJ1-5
TGCGCCAGCAGTCGGAGACTCATGGGCAATCAGCCCCAGCATTTT
CASSRRLMGNQPQHF
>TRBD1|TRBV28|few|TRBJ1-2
TGTGCCAGCAGCGTCACAGGGGATGGCTACACCTTC
CASSVTGDGYTF
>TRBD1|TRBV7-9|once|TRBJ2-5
TGTGCCAGCAGCTTAGGGGACAGGGGGCTCCAAGAGACCCAGTACTTC
CASSLGDRGLQETQYF